The 27 T cell receptor beta chains below come from one sample, sequenced in a study of T cells in Graves' hyperthyroidism and ophthalmopathy. Amplified TCR beta CDR3 regions came from RNA transcripts. TCR CDR3 underwent first-round RT-PCR with the HTBI primer set. MiXCR, applied by TCRdb to the multiplex PCR reads, yields one record per CDR3 protein. The table includes a few hundred thousand distinct CDR3 sequences, around 46% detected once. The sequenced material came from peripheral blood or thyroid tissue (not recorded which). The source is a woman between 18 and 30 years old with Graves' hyperthyroidism.

The V call is TRBV7-2, the J call TRBJ2-5, with a tentative D call TRBD2 (5 bases). This CDR3 spans 14 amino acids. The ends were cut back, 8 bases at V and 5 bases at J, with 18 bases in the middle. Germline CDR1 is SGHTA and CDR2 is FQGNSA. The CDR3 nucleotides are TGTGCCAGCTCACCAGGAGGAACTGAGGAGACCCAGTACTTC. It yields the protein CASSPGGTEETQYF.

The genes are TRBV20-1 and TRBJ1-2; 7 bases are a match to TRBD1. The CDR3 length is 14 residues. Trimming took 1 base from V and 4 from J; bases not matched to a gene: 6. In germline, CDR1 is DFQATT, CDR2 SNEGSKA (reference sequence). CDR3 region: CSARGETGVYGYTF. The CDR3 nucleotides read TGCAGTGCTAGAGGTGAAACAGGGGTCTATGGCTACACCTTC.

This clonotype was seen repeatedly, ten times or more. The chain recombines TRBV2 with TRBJ1-1, with D perhaps TRBD1 (5 bases). The germline V and J ends were trimmed by 5 bases and 6 bases, with 16 bases remaining between them. The CDR3 loop spans 14 amino acids. Germline V lookup: CDR1 SNHLY, CDR2 FYNNEI. The CDR3 region is CASSSQGDLAEAFF. The CDR3 nucleotides read TGTGCCAGCAGTAGCCAGGGCGATTTAGCTGAAGCTTTCTTT.

The rearrangement links TRBV7-3 to TRBJ1-6; 7 positions agree with TRBD1. Germline V gene sequence: CDR1 SGHTA, CDR2 FQGTGA. This CDR3 has 13 residues. The V gene end was trimmed by 4 bases and the J gene end by 9 bases; junction bases not matched to a gene: 3. The CDR3 sequence is CASSYHRGSPLHF. The CDR3 nucleotides read TGTGCCAGCAGCTACCACAGGGGTTCACCCCTCCACTTT.

This clonotype was counted a single time. A much larger clonotype is one base distant, so this may be a read error. V usage is TRBV29-1 and J usage is TRBJ2-7, with a tentative D call TRBD2 (5 bases). Trimming left V 4 bases short and J 3 bases short, with 13 bases between. This CDR3 has 13 residues. The germline gives CDR1 SQVTM, CDR2 ANQGSEA. The CDR3 nucleotides are TGCAGCGTTGCTGTTGGACTTTACTACGAGCAGTACTTC. It codes for CSVAVGLYYEQYF.

A few counts support this clonotype. V usage is TRBV29-1 and J usage is TRBJ1-4; TRBD1 agrees at 9 bases. V was clipped by 7 bases and J by 4 bases; unmatched bases: 4. The germline V gene encodes CDR1 SQVTM and CDR2 ANQGSEA. This CDR3 has 13 residues. The CDR3 protein is CSASTGGNEKLFF. The CDR3 DNA reads TGCAGCGCCTCGACAGGGGGTAATGAAAAACTGTTTTTT.

The V call is TRBV12-1, the J call TRBJ1-2. TRBV12-1 is listed as a pseudogene. This CDR3 contains 14 residues. The CDR3 region is CASSLRDLNYGYTF. DNA of the CDR3: TGTGCCAGCAGCTTGCGGGATTTGAACTATGGCTACACCTTC.

The genes are TRBV2 and TRBJ1-2; 10 positions match TRBD1. Per germline, CDR1 SNHLY and CDR2 FYNNEI. The CDR3 runs 12 residues. J was trimmed by 7 bases and V by 6 bases; bases with no gene match: 2. Here the CDR3 DNA reads TGTGCCAGCAGGGGGACAGGGGTTGGCTACACCTTC. Its translation: CASRGTGVGYTF.

This chain uses TRBV14 with TRBJ2-3; D unresolved. The V end was cut by 1 base, the J end by 4 bases, with 12 bases between. Germline values: CDR1 SGHDN, CDR2 FVKESK. CDR3 length: 15 residues. The CDR3 sequence: CASSQANRISDTQYF. The CDR3 nucleotides read TGTGCCAGCAGCCAAGCCAACCGAATTTCAGATACGCAGTATTTT.

This clonotype was seen ten or more times. The chain links TRBV9 to TRBJ1-1; a weak D match, TRBD1 (5 bases). Between the trimmed V and J ends, which lost 1 base and 5 bases, there was a span of 12 bases. The CDR3 totals 14 residues. The germline gives CDR1 SGDLS, CDR2 YYNGEE. CDR3 DNA: TGTGCCAGCAGCGTACAGGGAAGGGGTACTGAAGCTTTCTTT. Encoded protein: CASSVQGRGTEAFF.

The chain carries TRBV29-1 and TRBJ2-5; D is perhaps TRBD2 (6 bases). V gave up 5 bases and J gave up 4 bases, with 14 bases separating them. The germline V gene encodes CDR1 SQVTM and CDR2 ANQGSEA. The CDR3 sequence is 13 residues long. CDR3 sequence reads: CSVPSVSGETQYF. The DNA for the CDR3 is TGCAGCGTTCCTAGCGTTTCAGGAGAGACCCAGTACTTC.

This sequence joins TRBV20-1 and TRBJ1-5; D gene uncertain. CDR1 is DFQATT, CDR2 SNEGSKA, per germline (reference sequence). The CDR3 runs 13 residues. V gave up 6 bases and J gave up 5 bases, with 14 bases separating them. The CDR3 DNA is TGCAGTGCCTCCCGGGAGAGGTATCAGCCCCAGCATTTT. Its protein is CSASRERYQPQHF.

The V gene is TRBV11-2, the J gene TRBJ2-5; no definite D call. The CDR3 has 14 residues. Germline V gene sequence: CDR1 SGHAT, CDR2 FQNNGV. V was cut by 0 bases and J by 3 bases, with 8 bases left in between. CDR3 nucleotides: TGTGCCAGCAGCTTAGAGGTCTACAAAGAGACCCAGTACTTC. This encodes CASSLEVYKETQYF.

This clonotype showed up many times. This chain uses TRBV10-3 with TRBJ2-2; D uncertain. Germline V CDR1 and CDR2: ENHRY, SYGVKD. This CDR3 has 14 amino acids. Between the trimmed V and J ends, which lost 7 bases and 0 bases, there was a span of 9 bases. This CDR3 is CAITSGSNTGELFF. The CDR3, as DNA: TGTGCCATCACCAGTGGGTCGAACACCGGGGAGCTGTTTTTT.

With regard to this clonotype: Given a much more abundant clone one base away, this may be a read error. The rearrangement joins TRBV2 to TRBJ1-5; TRBD1 might be the D (6 bases). Germline CDR1 reads SNHLY; CDR2 reads FYNNEI. There are 13 residues in the CDR3. V was clipped by 7 bases and J by 6 bases, with 13 bases between them. The CDR3 spells CASTQGGGQPQHF. For the CDR3, the DNA is TGTGCCAGCACCCAAGGAGGGGGTCAGCCCCAGCATTTT.

As to this clonotype: An end of the junction does not agree with germline; a read error may underlie this. The chain combines TRBV25-1 with TRBJ1-1, with unresolved D. The germline CDR1 and CDR2 sequences are MGHDK and SYGVNS. The CDR3 is made up of 14 amino acids. CDR3 sequence reads: CASRPNWMNTEALF. The CDR3 DNA reads as TGTGCCAGCCGCCCCAATTGGATGAACACTGAAGCTCTCTTT.

This rearrangement joins TRBV9 to TRBJ2-2, with unresolved D. The CDR3 length is 14 residues. Germline values: CDR1 SGDLS, CDR2 YYNGEE. The V and J ends lost 4 bases and 5 bases respectively, with 12 bases between them. CDR3 region: CASSPRPVTGELFF. In DNA, the CDR3 is TGTGCCAGCAGCCCGCGACCCGTTACCGGGGAGCTGTTTTTT.

This rearrangement joins TRBV24-1 to TRBJ1-1; tentative D call: TRBD1 (5 bases). V was cut by 5 bases and J by 12 bases, with 12 bases left in between. Germline loops: CDR1 KGHDR, CDR2 SFDVKD. The CDR3 has 11 amino acids. The CDR3 DNA sequence: TGTGCCACCAGTGGGTCGGGGGGATCTTTCTTT. Protein product: CATSGSGGSFF.

The rearrangement links TRBV29-1 to TRBJ2-3; D may be TRBD1 (5 bases). Deletions cut 6 bases from V and 3 bases from J, with 13 bases between. Germline V gene sequence: CDR1 SQVTM, CDR2 ANQGSEA. This CDR3 spans 13 amino acids. The CDR3 nucleotides are TGCAGCGTGGACAACCCGGTGACAGATACGCAGTATTTT. It is translated as CSVDNPVTDTQYF.

This clonotype was observed many times. This chain connects TRBV25-1 to TRBJ1-1; no clear D. V lost 9 bases, J lost 2 bases, and 13 bases lay in between. Germline-derived CDR1 and CDR2 are MGHDK and SYGVNS. There are 13 residues in the CDR3. The CDR3 loop reads CASRRGLNTEAFF. CDR3 DNA sequence: TGTGCCAGTAGGAGAGGACTCAACACTGAAGCTTTCTTT.

The genes are TRBV29-1 and TRBJ1-2; TRBD1 is a possible D gene (5 bases). Trimming removed 7 bases at V and 8 bases at J, with 14 bases between. This CDR3 is 11 amino acids long. Germline assignment: CDR1 SQVTM and CDR2 ANQGSEA. The DNA of the CDR3 is TGCAGCGGGACACCCCTCGTAGGCTACACCTTC. This codes for CSGTPLVGYTF.

The table lists this clonotype with many counts. The genes are TRBV20-1 and TRBJ1-2, with D hard to call. This CDR3 region has 13 residues. Per germline, CDR1 DFQATT and CDR2 SNEGSKA (reference sequence). V was pared by 3 bases and J by 0 bases, with 8 bases between. Written as DNA, the CDR3 is TGCAGTGCTAGGTCTGGAGCTAACTATGGCTACACCTTC. Translated, it gives CSARSGANYGYTF.

Details on this clonotype: A much more abundant neighbour one base away suggests this may be a read error. V is TRBV7-6 and J is TRBJ1-2; D not resolved. V lost 7 bases and J 13 bases, leaving 16 bases between the germline ends. The germline CDR1 and CDR2 sequences are SGHVS and FNYEAQ. CDR3 length: 11 amino acids. For the CDR3, the DNA is TGTGCCAGCACTTTAAAAAGGAACTGCACCTTC. This sequence encodes CASTLKRNCTF.

This clonotype came up many times. The V and J genes are TRBV7-8 and TRBJ1-1, with D uncertain. The CDR3 contains 15 residues. Deletions cut 1 base from V and 0 bases from J, with 9 bases between. Germline V gene sequence: CDR1 SGHVS, CDR2 FQNEAQ. CDR3 nucleotides: TGTGCCAGCAGCTTAGACAGCGTTTTGAACACTGAAGCTTTCTTT. It is translated as CASSLDSVLNTEAFF.

This rearrangement joins TRBV9 to TRBJ2-3; D may be TRBD1 (5 bases). Trimming removed 0 bases at V and 0 bases at J, with 8 bases between. Germline lookup yields CDR1 SGDLS and CDR2 YYNGEE. CDR3 length equals 15 residues. DNA for the CDR3: TGTGCCAGCAGCGTAGGCGCAGGGAGCACAGATACGCAGTATTTT. Translation gives CASSVGAGSTDTQYF.

The gene calls are TRBV5-1 and TRBJ1-1, with 8 bases identical to TRBD1. There are 15 residues in the CDR3. The V and J ends lost 4 bases and 4 bases, in that order; junction bases with no gene match: 9. Germline CDR1 is SGHRS and CDR2 is YFSETQ. CDR3 nucleotides: TGCGCCAGCAGCGATCAGGGGGCGAGGGGCACTGAAGCTTTCTTT. Its protein is CASSDQGARGTEAFF.

This rearrangement joins TRBV6-5 to TRBJ1-4; D not certain. The CDR3 length is 16 residues. Trimming cost V 5 bases and J 0 bases, with 13 bases left between them. Germline CDR1 is MNHEY and CDR2 is SVGAGI. CDR3 nucleotides: TGTGCCAGCAGTCCCCGGACTGGAGCAACTAATGAAAAACTGTTTTTT. Encoded protein: CASSPRTGATNEKLFF.